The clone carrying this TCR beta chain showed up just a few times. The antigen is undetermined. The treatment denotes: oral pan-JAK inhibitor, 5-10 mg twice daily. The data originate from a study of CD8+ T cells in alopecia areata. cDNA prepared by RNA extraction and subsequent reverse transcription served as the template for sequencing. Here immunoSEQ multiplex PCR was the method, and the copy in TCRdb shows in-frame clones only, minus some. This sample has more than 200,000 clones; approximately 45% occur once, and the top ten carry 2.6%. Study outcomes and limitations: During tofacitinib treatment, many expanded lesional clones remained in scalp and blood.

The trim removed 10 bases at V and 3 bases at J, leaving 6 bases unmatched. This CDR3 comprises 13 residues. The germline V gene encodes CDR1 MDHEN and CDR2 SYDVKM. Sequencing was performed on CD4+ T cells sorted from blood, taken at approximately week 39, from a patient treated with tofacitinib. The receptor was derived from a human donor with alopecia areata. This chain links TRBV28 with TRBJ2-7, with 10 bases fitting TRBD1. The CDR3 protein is CATRDRGFYEQYF. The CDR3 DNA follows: TGTGCCACCCGGGACAGGGGTTTCTACGAGCAGTACTTC.